What follows are 32 T cell receptor beta chains derived from one specimen sequenced in a study of blood T cell repertoires in COVID-19. Profiled with immunoSEQ multiplex PCR; TCRdb holds only in-frame clones, not every one. The profile covers roughly 90,000 clones, with over 80% appearing a single time and roughly a third taken by the ten largest. Sample: peripheral blood. These TCRs come from a woman of 80 years or more with active or convalescent COVID-19.

Only a few counts were recorded for this clone. The J gene is TRBJ1-1, the V gene TRBV19, with 7 bases identical to TRBD1. There are 13 residues in the CDR3. Germline assignment: CDR1 LNHDA and CDR2 SQIVND (reference sequence). The junction had 9 bases not matched to a gene; V was cut back by 6 bases and J by 8 bases. The DNA for the CDR3 is TGTGCCAGTAGGAATAACAGGGGATTGGAAGCTTTCTTT. Its translation: CASRNNRGLEAFF.

The J gene is TRBJ1-4, the V gene TRBV20-1; weak D call: TRBD1 (5 bases). Trimming took 3 bases from V and 7 from J, leaving 15 bases between them. CDR1 and CDR2 from the germline V gene are DFQATT and SNEGSKA (reference sequence). The CDR3 extends over 14 amino acids. Here the CDR3 DNA reads TGCAGTGCTAGTTCTAGGCAGGGAAGTGAAAAACTGTTTTTT. It specifies CSASSRQGSEKLFF.

The genes are TRBV24-1 and TRBJ2-2; TRBD1 might be the D (6 bases). The length of the CDR3 is 18 residues. Germline CDR1 and CDR2: KGHDR and SFDVKD. The ends were cut back, 4 bases at V and 3 bases at J, with 20 bases in the middle. The CDR3 DNA reads TGTGCCACCAGTGACTTTTCACCGGGACAAACTCACACCGGGGAGCTGTTTTTT. Its translation: CATSDFSPGQTHTGELFF.

The chain recombines TRBV2 with TRBJ1-4; perhaps TRBD1 as D (5 bases). Germline loops: CDR1 SNHLY, CDR2 FYNNEI. This CDR3 contains 13 residues. V gave up 4 bases and J gave up 8 bases, with 11 bases separating them. For the CDR3, the DNA is TGTGCCAGCAGTGCAGGGTACAAGGAAAAACTGTTTTTT. It specifies CASSAGYKEKLFF.

This chain uses TRBV6-6 with TRBJ1-1; 7 nucleotides line up with TRBD1. The CDR3 consists of 15 residues. Trimming took 6 bases from V and 0 from J; bases not matched to a gene: 7. Looked up from germline, CDR1 is MNHNY and CDR2 is SVGAGI (reference sequence). This chain's CDR3 is CASRTGTVMNTEAFF. The CDR3 DNA sequence: TGTGCCAGCAGAACCGGGACAGTCATGAACACTGAAGCTTTCTTT.

The chain employs TRBV18 and TRBJ1-1; tentatively, D is TRBD1 (5 bases). The V end lost 2 bases, the J end lost 0 bases, and 19 bases lay between the germline ends. Germline V gene sequence: CDR1 KGHSH, CDR2 LQKENI. There are 18 residues in the CDR3. The CDR3 spells CASSPWAPRAGLNTEAFF. The CDR3 DNA reads as TGTGCCAGCTCACCATGGGCGCCGCGGGCGGGGCTGAACACTGAAGCTTTCTTT.

The chain employs TRBV15 and TRBJ1-6; perhaps TRBD1 as D (5 bases). The CDR3 sequence is 14 residues long. CDR1 is LNHNV and CDR2 is YYDKDF in the germline V gene (reference sequence). V gave up 0 bases and J gave up 13 bases, with 13 bases separating them. CDR3 DNA sequence: TGTGCCACCAGCAGAGATTATACGGGGGGGCCCCTCCACTTT. Its protein product is CATSRDYTGGPLHF.

The genes are TRBV28 and TRBJ2-5; D is undetermined. Trimming took off 5 bases at V and 5 bases at J, with 12 bases between the two ends. CDR1 is MDHEN and CDR2 is SYDVKM in the germline V gene. This CDR3 has 13 residues. DNA of the CDR3: TGTGCCAGCAGTCTCTCGAGCCCGGAGACCCAGTACTTC. Translating it yields CASSLSSPETQYF.

The CDR3 spells CASSLSGTFVYEQYF. CDR3 coding DNA: TGTGCCAGCAGCCTATCCGGGACATTCGTCTACGAGCAGTACTTC. The chain combines TRBV28 with TRBJ2-7, with D tentatively TRBD1 (6 bases). The length of the CDR3 is 15 residues. Per germline, CDR1 MDHEN and CDR2 SYDVKM. V dropped 6 bases and J dropped 3 bases, with 18 bases sitting between them.

The gene calls are TRBV27 and TRBJ1-1; D ambiguous. Germline V gene lookup returns CDR1 MNHEY and CDR2 SMNVEV (reference sequence). V lost 8 bases to trimming and J lost 1 base, with 11 bases between them. This CDR3 contains 13 residues. The CDR3: CASSGLPNTEAFF. The CDR3 coding sequence is TGTGCCAGCTCCGGACTGCCGAACACTGAAGCTTTCTTT.

The genes are TRBV3-1 (or the pseudogene TRBV3-2) and TRBJ1-5; 7 bases are a match to TRBD1. The CDR3 has 14 residues. Trimming cost V 0 bases and J 9 bases; bases outside gene matches: 5. Per germline, CDR1 LGHDT and CDR2 YNNKEL (reference sequence). The CDR3 sequence: CASSQDRGWSPQHF. The CDR3 DNA follows: TGTGCCAGCAGCCAAGACAGGGGGTGGTCGCCCCAGCATTTT.

The V call is TRBV5-1, the J call TRBJ2-6, with a tentative D call TRBD1 (6 bases). Trimming cost V 5 bases and J 0 bases, with 12 bases left between them. Germline CDR1 and CDR2: SGHRS and YFSETQ. The CDR3 length is 16 residues. The CDR3 DNA sequence: TGCGCCAGCAGTAGGACAGTTAGCTCTGGGGCCAACGTCCTGACTTTC. Translating it yields CASSRTVSSGANVLTF.

This chain uses TRBV5-1 with TRBJ1-5; TRBD1 aligns across 9 bases. The CDR3 is 14 amino acids. The V gene end was trimmed by 4 bases and the J gene end by 6 bases; junction bases not matched to a gene: 5. Germline CDR1 reads SGHRS; CDR2 reads YFSETQ. The CDR3 nucleotides read TGCGCCAGCAGCCAGACAGGGGGGAGTCAGCCCCAGCATTTT. Translated: CASSQTGGSQPQHF.

The chain carries TRBV4-1 and TRBJ1-5; 11 bases are shared with TRBD1. In germline, CDR1 is MGHRA, CDR2 YSYEKL. V was pared by 4 bases and J by 6 bases, with 11 bases of the junction left unmatched. CDR3 length equals 17 residues. CDR3 sequence reads: CASSPGTGGRGGQPQHF. The CDR3 nucleotides are TGCGCCAGCAGCCCCGGGACAGGGGGAAGGGGTGGTCAGCCCCAGCATTTT.

The rearrangement links TRBV5-1 to TRBJ1-1; D possibly corresponds to TRBD1 (6 bases). The CDR3 is 13 residues long. Germline lookup yields CDR1 SGHRS and CDR2 YFSETQ. V dropped 0 bases and J dropped 7 bases, with 10 bases sitting between them. The CDR3 coding sequence is TGCGCCAGCAGCTTGGGGACAGACCATGAAGCTTTCTTT. Its protein product is CASSLGTDHEAFF. Combining the CDR3 with reference TRBV5-1 and TRBJ1-1 gives the whole variable domain KAGVTQTPRYLIKTRGQQVTLSCSPISGHRSVSWYQQTPGQGLQFLFEYFSETQRNKGNFPGRFSGRQFSNSRSEMNVSTLELGDSALYLCASSLGTDHEAFFGQGTRLTVV.

This clone was counted a single time. The rearrangement links TRBV28 to TRBJ1-2; possible D gene TRBD1, 5 bases. CDR1 is MDHEN and CDR2 is SYDVKM in the germline V gene. Trimming stripped 3 bases from V and 7 bases from J, with 12 bases between. This CDR3 comprises 13 residues. The CDR3 spells CASSLGRVGGYTF. Here the CDR3 DNA reads TGTGCCAGCAGTTTGGGCAGGGTGGGTGGCTACACCTTC.

The V and J genes are TRBV25-1 and TRBJ2-5, with TRBD2 matching 9 bases. CDR1 and CDR2 from the germline V gene are MGHDK and SYGVNS. J was trimmed by 2 bases and V by 2 bases; bases with no gene match: 3. The CDR3 has 15 amino acids. The DNA of the CDR3 is TGTGCCAGCAGTGAAACGGCGGGAGGGCAAGAGACCCAGTACTTC. Translated: CASSETAGGQETQYF.

The J gene is TRBJ2-3, the V gene TRBV24-1; 9 bases match TRBD2. The germline gives CDR1 KGHDR, CDR2 SFDVKD. V was pared by 4 bases and J by 6 bases, with 7 bases of the junction left unmatched. This CDR3 has 15 residues. CDR3 region: CATSEREGLGDTQYF. DNA of the CDR3: TGTGCCACCAGTGAGCGGGAGGGCCTGGGGGATACGCAGTATTTT.

The count of this clone is one. The chain is built from TRBV5-1 and TRBJ2-7, with 9 bases that match TRBD2. J was trimmed by 4 bases and V by 2 bases; bases with no gene match: 4. The CDR3 covers 14 residues. Germline V lookup: CDR1 SGHRS, CDR2 YFSETQ. CDR3 region: CASSLRLAAYEQYF. CDR3 coding DNA: TGCGCCAGCAGCTTAAGACTAGCGGCATACGAGCAGTACTTC. The full variable domain, rest sourced from reference TRBV5-1 and TRBJ2-7, is KAGVTQTPRYLIKTRGQQVTLSCSPISGHRSVSWYQQTPGQGLQFLFEYFSETQRNKGNFPGRFSGRQFSNSRSEMNVSTLELGDSALYLCASSLRLAAYEQYFGPGTRLTVT.

J is TRBJ2-7 and V is TRBV5-1, with TRBD2 matching 8 bases. Germline V lookup: CDR1 SGHRS, CDR2 YFSETQ. This CDR3 has 16 amino acids. The V gene end was trimmed by 4 bases and the J gene end by 2 bases; junction bases not matched to a gene: 11. The chain's CDR3 is CASSLDPGTSPYEQYF. CDR3 coding DNA: TGCGCCAGCAGCCTCGACCCCGGGACTAGTCCCTACGAGCAGTACTTC. The entire variable domain, with the rest obtained from reference TRBV5-1 and TRBJ2-7, is as follows: KAGVTQTPRYLIKTRGQQVTLSCSPISGHRSVSWYQQTPGQGLQFLFEYFSETQRNKGNFPGRFSGRQFSNSRSEMNVSTLELGDSALYLCASSLDPGTSPYEQYFGPGTRLTVT.

The chain recombines TRBV7-8 with TRBJ1-3; 7 bases fit TRBD1. Trimming took 5 bases from V and 4 from J; bases not matched to a gene: 8. Germline-derived CDR1 and CDR2 are SGHVS and FQNEAQ. The CDR3 loop spans 15 amino acids. The CDR3 DNA follows: TGTGCCAGCAGCACCGTACAGGGGCCCGGAAACACCATATATTTT. This codes for CASSTVQGPGNTIYF.

The chain has TRBV4-1 and TRBJ2-1; 13 nucleotides line up with TRBD2. CDR1 is MGHRA and CDR2 is YSYEKL in the germline V gene. The CDR3 loop spans 21 amino acids. J gave up 0 bases and V 2 bases, and 13 bases lay outside the gene matches. DNA of the CDR3: TGCGCCAGCAGCCAAACTACCGGGGGACTAGCGGGGAGGAACTCCTACAATGAGCAGTTCTTC. Its translation is CASSQTTGGLAGRNSYNEQFF.

This clone was detected once. V and J are TRBV29-1 and TRBJ2-3; TRBD2 matches at 10 bases. The CDR3 has 14 residues. Trimming took 8 bases from V and 4 from J; bases not matched to a gene: 9. Germline-derived CDR1 and CDR2 are SQVTM and ANQGSEA. In DNA form, the CDR3 reads TGCAGCATCCTTCTAGCGGGAGCTTCAGATACGCAGTATTTT. It is translated as CSILLAGASDTQYF.

The chain joins TRBV19 to TRBJ2-7, with 9 bases fitting TRBD1. Germline lookup yields CDR1 LNHDA and CDR2 SQIVND (reference sequence). Trimming removed 5 bases from V and 4 bases from J; junction bases left unmatched: 6. The CDR3 runs to 14 residues. Here the CDR3 reads CASSAGTGTYEQYF. The CDR3 DNA reads as TGTGCCAGTAGTGCCGGGACAGGGACTTACGAGCAGTACTTC.

This clone was seen only a few times. The chain is built from TRBV5-1 and TRBJ1-1, with 12 bases identical to TRBD1. This CDR3 is 16 amino acids long. The trim removed 0 bases at V and 7 bases at J, leaving 7 bases unmatched. Germline V CDR1 and CDR2: SGHRS, YFSETQ. CDR3 sequence: CASSLGTGTGGVEAFF. The CDR3 nucleotides read TGCGCCAGCAGCTTGGGAACCGGGACAGGGGGCGTTGAAGCTTTCTTT.

The chain couples TRBV7-8 to TRBJ1-5; D call uncertain. The ends were cut back, 2 bases at V and 3 bases at J, with 14 bases in the middle. Per germline, CDR1 SGHVS and CDR2 FQNEAQ. The CDR3 extends over 16 amino acids. The CDR3 bases are TGTGCCAGCAGCTTATCGGGTGGGAGCTTCAATCAGCCCCAGCATTTT. Translation gives CASSLSGGSFNQPQHF.

This clone was seen only a few times. The CDR3: CASSPGPSRETQYF. The CDR3 nucleotides read TGTGCCAGCAGCCCGGGCCCTAGCAGAGAGACCCAGTACTTC. The chain is built from TRBV28 and TRBJ2-5; D might be TRBD2 (5 bases). The CDR3 consists of 14 residues. Deletions cut 6 bases from V and 4 bases from J, with 15 bases between. The germline V gene encodes CDR1 MDHEN and CDR2 SYDVKM.

The rearrangement links TRBV2 to TRBJ2-1; D might be TRBD1 (7 bases). Looked up from germline, CDR1 is SNHLY and CDR2 is FYNNEI. Trimming left V 4 bases short and J 8 bases short, with 15 bases between. The CDR3 loop spans 14 amino acids. CDR3 in amino acids: CASSGQGGRDEQFF. CDR3 DNA sequence: TGTGCCAGCAGTGGACAGGGAGGCAGGGATGAGCAGTTCTTC.

J is TRBJ2-1 and V is TRBV6-5, with D uncertain. The CDR3 contains 15 residues. V shed 0 bases and J shed 7 bases, with 13 bases lying between them. The germline V gene encodes CDR1 MNHEY and CDR2 SVGAGI. CDR3 loop: CASSYSHPLGNEQFF. The DNA for the CDR3 is TGTGCCAGCAGTTACTCCCACCCCCTAGGAAATGAGCAGTTCTTC.

The rearrangement uses TRBV28 and TRBJ1-2; D ambiguous. Germline-derived CDR1 and CDR2 are MDHEN and SYDVKM. CDR3 length equals 16 residues. With 8 bases removed from V and 6 bases from J, the gap between germline ends came to 25 bases. The CDR3 is CASYSGGQTLKDGYTF. The CDR3 nucleotides are TGTGCCAGCTACAGCGGAGGGCAGACACTTAAAGATGGCTACACCTTC.

J is TRBJ2-3 and V is TRBV4-3; D unresolved. V lost 0 bases to trimming and J lost 3 bases, with 10 bases between them. Looked up from germline, CDR1 is LGHNA and CDR2 is YSLEER. The CDR3 loop spans 15 amino acids. Here the CDR3 reads CASSQEGRITDTQYF. The CDR3 DNA follows: TGCGCCAGCAGCCAAGAGGGCAGAATTACAGATACGCAGTATTTT.

This clone came up many times. This CDR3 is CASSDGLSGGGTYNSPLHF. In DNA form, the CDR3 reads TGTGCCAGCAGTGACGGCCTGTCCGGGGGGGGAACTTATAATTCACCCCTCCACTTT. V is TRBV6-1 and J is TRBJ1-6; possibly TRBD1 for D (5 bases). The CDR3 length is 19 residues. V was trimmed by 3 bases and J by 4 bases, leaving 22 bases between them. Germline V gives CDR1 MNHNS, CDR2 SASEGT.